This T cell receptor (beta chain) was documented in a study of T-cell reconstitution after alpha-beta-depleted transplantation in children. Study-level findings and limits: Newly produced T cells mostly provided counts and TCRbeta diversity after one year, as hyperexpanded clones declined.

As it was prepared, the TCRbeta library received unique molecular identifiers. TCRdb processed the PCR reads anew with MiXCR; each CDR3 protein has one entry. The table includes 280,000 or so distinct CDR3 sequences, roughly 12% detected once. Germline CDR1 SGHVS, CDR2 FNYEAQ. Trimming at V came to 0 bases and at J to 4 bases, leaving 3 bases not matched to a gene. There are 15 residues in the CDR3. Only a few counts were recorded for this clonotype. What it recognizes is unknown. The input for sequencing was peripheral blood, taken 180 days after TCRalphabeta/CD19-depleted stem cell transplant. The V call is TRBV7-6, the J call TRBJ2-1; 7 bases match TRBD2. The TCR originated in a male patient between 2 and 9 years old who had a stem cell transplant for chronic granulomatous disease, so the T cells may come from the graft donor. CDR3 in DNA: TGTGCCAGCAGCTTAGCGCTAGCGGTTTACAATGAGCAGTTCTTC. Its protein product is CASSLALAVYNEQFF.